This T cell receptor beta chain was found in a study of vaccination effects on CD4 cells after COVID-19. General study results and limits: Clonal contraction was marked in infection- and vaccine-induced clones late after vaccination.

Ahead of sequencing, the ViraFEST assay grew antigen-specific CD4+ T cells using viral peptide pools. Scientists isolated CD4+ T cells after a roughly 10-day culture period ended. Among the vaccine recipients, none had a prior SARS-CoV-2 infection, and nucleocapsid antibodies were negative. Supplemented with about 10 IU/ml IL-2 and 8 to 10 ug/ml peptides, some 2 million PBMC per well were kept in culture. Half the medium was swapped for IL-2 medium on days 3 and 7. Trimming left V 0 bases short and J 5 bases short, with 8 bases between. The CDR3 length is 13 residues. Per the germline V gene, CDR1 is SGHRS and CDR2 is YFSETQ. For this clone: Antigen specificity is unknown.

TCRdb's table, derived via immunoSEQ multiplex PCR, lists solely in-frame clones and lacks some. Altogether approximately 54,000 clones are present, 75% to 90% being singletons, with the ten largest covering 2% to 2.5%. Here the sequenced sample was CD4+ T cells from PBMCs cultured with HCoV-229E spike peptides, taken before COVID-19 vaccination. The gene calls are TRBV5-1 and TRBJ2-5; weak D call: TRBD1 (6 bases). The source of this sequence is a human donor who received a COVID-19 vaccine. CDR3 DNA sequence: TGCGCCAGCAGCTTGGGGGGGCGGGAGACCCAGTACTTC. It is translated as CASSLGGRETQYF.